The 19 T cell receptor beta chains given below trace back to one sample, sequenced in a study of shared clonotypes between healthy human individuals. This table comes from immunoSEQ multiplex PCR, and its TCRdb copy is limited to in-frame clones, with some not included. The sample has approximately 590,000 clones, over 95% seen once. CD8 cells regarded as naive lacked CD45RO, were positively chosen for CCR7, and omitted terminally differentiated effector memory CD45RA+ cells. The specimen was naive CD8+ T cells sorted from blood. Source of these receptors: a woman in her twenties or thirties in good health.

The chain links TRBV15 to TRBJ2-7, with D perhaps TRBD2 (6 bases). The V and J ends lost 3 bases and 0 bases respectively, with 12 bases between them. Germline loops: CDR1 LNHNV, CDR2 YYDKDF (reference sequence). CDR3 length: 15 residues. CDR3 loop: CATSRSGETSYEQYF. As DNA, the CDR3 is TGTGCCACCAGCAGGTCGGGGGAGACCTCCTACGAGCAGTACTTC. The whole variable domain, remainder taken from reference TRBV15 and TRBJ2-7, is DAMVIQNPRYQVTQFGKPVTLSCSQTLNHNVMYWYQQKSSQAPKLLFHYYDKDFNNEADTPDNFQSRRPNTSFCFLDIRSPGLGDTAMYLCATSRSGETSYEQYFGPGTRLTVT.

V and J are TRBV7-8 and TRBJ2-1; 7 nucleotides agree with TRBD2. This CDR3 contains 18 residues. From germline, CDR1 is SGHVS and CDR2 FQNEAQ. The V and J ends lost 1 base and 0 bases, in that order; junction bases with no gene match: 9. The CDR3: CASSLGLGGGSSYNEQFF. The DNA of the CDR3 is TGTGCCAGCAGCTTAGGACTTGGAGGCGGGAGCTCCTACAATGAGCAGTTCTTC. The full variable domain, rest sourced from reference TRBV7-8 and TRBJ2-1, is GAGVSQSPRYKVAKRGQDVALRCDPISGHVSLFWYQQALGQGPEFLTYFQNEAQLDKSGLPSDRFFAERPEGSVSTLKIQRTQQEDSAVYLCASSLGLGGGSSYNEQFFGPGTRLTVL.

The J gene is TRBJ2-7, the V gene TRBV6-4, with TRBD2 identical over 11 bases. J was trimmed by 0 bases and V by 7 bases; bases with no gene match: 8. This CDR3 comprises 16 residues. Germline CDR1 MRHNA, CDR2 SNTAGT. CDR3 sequence: CASTMGLADYSYEQYF. The CDR3 nucleotides read TGTGCCAGCACTATGGGACTAGCGGACTACTCCTACGAGCAGTACTTC.

The gene calls are TRBV19 and TRBJ1-2, with D perhaps matching TRBD1 (6 bases). CDR1 is LNHDA, CDR2 SQIVND, per germline (reference sequence). The CDR3 length is 18 residues. Trimming left V 3 bases short and J 2 bases short, with 22 bases between. CDR3 sequence (DNA): TGTGCCAGTAGTATCGCCCTCGGACAGCGCGATCTCAACTATGGCTACACCTTC. Translated, it gives CASSIALGQRDLNYGYTF. The full variable domain, completed using reference TRBV19 and TRBJ1-2, is DGGITQSPKYLFRKEGQNVTLSCEQNLNHDAMYWYRQDPGQGLRLIYYSQIVNDFQKGDIAEGYSVSREKKESFPLTVTSAQKNPTAFYLCASSIALGQRDLNYGYTFGSGTRLTVV.

The chain employs TRBV7-9 and TRBJ1-1; TRBD1 is a possible D gene (6 bases). V lost 3 bases and J lost 5, with 10 bases in between. This CDR3 has 13 amino acids. In germline, CDR1 is SEHNR, CDR2 FQNEAQ (reference sequence). CDR3 protein: CASSFDQGTEAFF. DNA for the CDR3: TGTGCCAGCAGCTTCGACCAGGGGACTGAAGCTTTCTTT.

This rearrangement joins TRBV7-7 to TRBJ2-7, with D possibly being TRBD1 (5 bases). The CDR3 contains 13 residues. Germline V gives CDR1 SSHAT, CDR2 FNYEAQ (reference sequence). V was shortened by 5 bases and J by 3 bases, with 11 bases between the two germline ends. The CDR3 coding sequence is TGTGCCAGCAGCACAGGCGTGGGCTACGAGCAGTACTTC. Its translation is CASSTGVGYEQYF. Combining the CDR3 with reference TRBV7-7 and TRBJ2-7 gives the whole variable domain GAGVSQSPRYKVTKRGQDVTLRCDPISSHATLYWYQQALGQGPEFLTYFNYEAQPDKSGLPSDRFSAERPEGSISTLTIQRTEQRDSAMYRCASSTGVGYEQYFGPGTRLTVT.

The chain combines TRBV30 with TRBJ2-7, with no clear D. CDR3 length equals 16 residues. CDR1 and CDR2 from the germline V gene are GTSNPN and SVGIG (reference sequence). Trimming stripped 0 bases from V and 3 bases from J, with 18 bases between. CDR3 in amino acids: CAWSVPKPYDGYEQYF. DNA of the CDR3: TGTGCCTGGAGTGTACCAAAGCCATATGACGGCTACGAGCAGTACTTC. Together with reference TRBV30 and TRBJ2-7, the CDR3 gives the full variable domain: SQTIHQWPATLVQPVGSPLSLECTVEGTSNPNLYWYRQAAGRGLQLLFYSVGIGQISSEVPQNLSASRPQDRQFILSSKKLLLSDSGFYLCAWSVPKPYDGYEQYFGPGTRLTVT.

The rearrangement joins TRBV10-1 to TRBJ1-2, with unresolved D. Germline V lookup: CDR1 WNHNN, CDR2 SYGVQD (reference sequence). Trimming left V 9 bases short and J 3 bases short, with 17 bases between. CDR3 length: 14 amino acids. In DNA, the CDR3 is TGCGCCAGGTCGTGGAGATCCCCCTACTATGGCTACACCTTC. Translated, it gives CARSWRSPYYGYTF.

The rearrangement links TRBV13 to TRBJ2-1; no clear D gene. The ends were cut back, 4 bases at V and 0 bases at J, with 10 bases in the middle. From germline, CDR1 is PRHDT and CDR2 FYEKMQ (reference sequence). This CDR3 has 15 residues. CDR3 residues: CASSSTSISYNEQFF. Written as DNA, the CDR3 is TGTGCCAGCAGCTCGACGTCTATCTCCTACAATGAGCAGTTCTTC.

The V call is TRBV7-3, the J call TRBJ2-2; 8 positions match TRBD2. V lost 4 bases, J lost 0 bases, and 7 bases stayed unmatched. Germline CDR1 reads SGHTA; CDR2 reads FQGTGA. This CDR3 spans 17 amino acids. CDR3 DNA sequence: TGTGCCAGCAGCTCTCACTTTAGCGGGACGAACACCGGGGAGCTGTTTTTT. Its translation: CASSSHFSGTNTGELFF.

The chain has TRBV7-9 and TRBJ1-1; D not resolved. The V gene lost 5 bases and the J gene lost 3 bases, with 16 bases spanning the gap. The CDR3 runs to 15 residues. CDR1 and CDR2 from the germline V gene are SEHNR and FQNEAQ (reference sequence). Here the CDR3 reads CASSKPDRRDTEAFF. CDR3 DNA: TGTGCCAGCAGCAAACCTGACCGAAGAGACACTGAAGCTTTCTTT.

The J gene is TRBJ2-7, the V gene TRBV5-4, with D tentatively TRBD2 (6 bases). Germline V CDR1 and CDR2: SGHNT, YYREEE (reference sequence). Trimming took 4 bases from V and 1 from J, leaving 18 bases between them. The CDR3 is 16 residues long. The CDR3 is CASSTTKGGESYEQYF. The CDR3 DNA sequence: TGTGCCAGCAGCACTACGAAGGGCGGGGAGTCCTACGAGCAGTACTTC. The full variable domain, completed using reference TRBV5-4 and TRBJ2-7, is ETGVTQSPTHLIKTRGQQVTLRCSSQSGHNTVSWYQQALGQGPQFIFQYYREEENGRGNFPPRFSGLQFPNYSSELNVNALELDDSALYLCASSTTKGGESYEQYFGPGTRLTVT.

This clone was observed a handful of times. The chain employs TRBV27 and TRBJ1-1; D call uncertain. Germline values: CDR1 MNHEY, CDR2 SMNVEV (reference sequence). V was pared by 2 bases and J by 6 bases, with 10 bases between. The CDR3 has 13 amino acids. The CDR3 sequence: CASSLNGAPEAFF. The DNA for the CDR3 is TGTGCCAGCAGTTTAAACGGTGCTCCTGAAGCTTTCTTT.

The gene calls are TRBV2 and TRBJ2-7; tentatively, D is TRBD1 (5 bases). The CDR3 extends over 13 amino acids. Germline assignment: CDR1 SNHLY and CDR2 FYNNEI. The V end was cut by 5 bases, the J end by 6 bases, with 14 bases between. Written as DNA, the CDR3 is TGTGCCAGCAGTCCAGACCAGGGAACCGAGCAGTACTTC. Its protein is CASSPDQGTEQYF.

The V and J genes are TRBV5-4 and TRBJ2-3; 7 bases are shared with TRBD2. The CDR3 covers 17 residues. Trimming took 0 bases from V and 2 from J; bases not matched to a gene: 9. Germline V gives CDR1 SGHNT, CDR2 YYREEE (reference sequence). The CDR3 loop is CASSLDTSGTYTDTQYF. The CDR3 DNA reads TGTGCCAGCAGCTTGGATACCAGCGGGACTTACACAGATACGCAGTATTTT.

The chain recombines TRBV30 with TRBJ2-1; D gene unclear. There are 15 residues in the CDR3. V lost 4 bases to trimming and J lost 9 bases, with 22 bases between them. The germline V gene encodes CDR1 GTSNPN and CDR2 SVGIG (reference sequence). CDR3 DNA: TGTGCCTGGATAGTTTGGAGTCTTTGGTCCAGTGAGCAGTTCTTC. Encoded protein: CAWIVWSLWSSEQFF.

The rearrangement joins TRBV6-5 to TRBJ2-4; D unresolved. The V gene lost 0 bases and the J gene lost 0 bases, with 9 bases spanning the gap. The CDR3 runs to 16 residues. Germline assignment: CDR1 MNHEY and CDR2 SVGAGI. CDR3: CASSYSPGLAKNIQYF. The CDR3 DNA follows: TGTGCCAGCAGTTACTCGCCGGGTCTAGCCAAAAACATTCAGTACTTC.

The chain joins TRBV27 to TRBJ2-5, with D perhaps TRBD1 (5 bases). The germline CDR1 and CDR2 sequences are MNHEY and SMNVEV (reference sequence). Deletions cut 5 bases from V and 2 bases from J, with 9 bases between. The CDR3 runs 13 residues. The CDR3 nucleotides read TGTGCCAGCAGTCACAGGTCACAAGAGACCCAGTACTTC. Its protein product is CASSHRSQETQYF.

V and J are TRBV7-8 and TRBJ2-5, with 8 bases matching TRBD2. The J call may be in error: the DNA end matches TRBJ2-7 better. In germline, CDR1 is SGHVS, CDR2 FQNEAQ. This CDR3 is 14 amino acids long. CDR3 DNA sequence: TGTGCCAGCAGCTCAGTGACTAGCGTAAACGAGCAGTACTTC. This encodes CASSSVTSVNEQYF.